This T cell receptor (beta chain) is from a study of blood T cells in healthy people across ages (dated by TCRdb to 2014 to 2015). Notes on the research overall: Template switching captured roughly one uniquely barcoded TCR beta cDNA molecule per two T cells in model experiments. To track age-related changes in TCR beta repertoire diversity, the study relied on deep sequencing normalized with unique cDNA molecular identifiers. For two donors (one aged 18 to 29 and one aged 80 or older), the study analyzed two additional independent replicas of 1 million unique cDNA reads from the same blood draw. The donors were divided into four age groups: young (average roughly 17 years), middle-aged (about 41), aged (approximately 59) and long-lived (about 84). The paper's findings and limits, for the study overall: There was a strong correlation between observed TCR beta diversity and the percentage of naive T cells measured by flow cytometry. Donor CMV infection status was unknown, potentially confounding age-related changes in expanded clonotypes. Compared with the aged group, the long-lived group had more naive CD4+ T cells, fewer expanded clones and increased TCR diversity, suggesting age selection. Estimates of total diversity based on one million sequenced T cells were considered lower bounds and underestimates. Observed TCR beta diversity per million T cells fell roughly linearly with age, and a significant reduction was already apparent by age around 36. Bulk unsorted PBMC profiling prevented conclusive comparison of naive and antigen-experienced compartments.

This clonotype was counted once. The antigen it binds to is not known. No base quality values were provided; no much bigger clone lies one nucleotide off. In the germline V gene, CDR1 corresponds to MDHEN and CDR2 to SYDVKM. The CDR3 runs 14 residues from the cysteine to the phenylalanine. Of all the DNA, just the CDR3 is kept, 42 bases in frame from base 1. The junction shows trimming of 1 base on V and 7 bases on J, and the gene matches do not reach 6 bases of it. The library was obtained by 5' RACE. TCRdb records Illumina HiSeq 2500 as the sequencer. The second PCR ran for about 6 to 12 cycles and used a J-beta primer mix along with a sample-barcoded 5' primer. Each TCR beta cDNA molecule received a unique molecular identifier from a template-switch 5' adaptor carrying 12 random nucleotides. Each sample yielded at least 3 million CDR3-containing paired-end reads. First-strand cDNA was synthesized from all RNA with the Mint cDNA synthesis kit, primed by a TRBC-specific oligonucleotide. After uracil-DNA glycosylase treatment, a first 18-cycle PCR used universal primers M1SS and BC2_uni_R on all cDNA. Concerning the study's data processing: Normalization of each sample was performed by random selection of 1 million high-quality reads, each carrying a distinct molecular identifier. Instead of being binned into consensus sequences, reads that shared molecular identifiers were thrown out. MiTCR, run with a Q25 quality threshold and the strictest error-elimination algorithm, handled CDR3 identification, clonotype clustering and error correction. A nonparametric unseen species model with Euler transformation was used to estimate a lower bound on total TCR beta diversity. The public reads were reprocessed in TCRdb via fastp at Q25 and MiXCR, keeping in-frame beta chains. CDR3 protein sequences are deduplicated, and each keeps its most common genes and DNA. Here the V and J calls rest on TCRdb's processing, not on the authors' analysis. For this sample there are about 720,000 distinct CDR3 sequences; approximately 25% appear just once. The ten largest clones capture more than 3% of the sample.

Systemically healthy Caucasian individuals from Russia, about 38 in total and aged roughly 6 to 100 years, were included as donors. Each donor gave about 9.7 milliliters of peripheral blood, drawn into EDTA-treated Vacutainer tubes. Ficoll-Paque density-gradient centrifugation was used to isolate PBMCs, with at least 6.5 million obtained per sample. Total RNA, at least 5 micrograms per sample, was extracted from PBMCs with Trizol reagent. For every donor, flow cytometry on a PBMC aliquot measured the percentage of naive CD45RAhigh/CD27high T cells. The same sample was also studied in work on T cells of mothers and their children. Per that second paper: Nine systemically healthy Caucasian individuals served as donors, namely three mothers together with their six children. cDNA synthesis consumed the entire amount of extracted RNA, loaded at about 1.5 ug RNA in each 15 ul reaction. In the second PCR, the M1S primer introduced both the sample barcodes and 2-4 random nucleotides. Over 8 million TCR beta CDR3 reads were obtained for each mother, and millions of reads were obtained for each child. Thymic selection similarly shapes TCR recombination output in related and unrelated pairs, with minor effect from inherited differences. Related mother-child pairs always showed normalized repertoire overlap that was slightly higher than in unrelated mother-child pairs, though the difference was never significant. Persistent microchimeric T cell clones were not detected, at a sensitivity of around 95 clones per million clonotypes. In the study, deep NGS was used to compare the TCR beta repertoires of mothers and children, and features distinguishing related mother-child pairs from unrelated individuals were sought. Mothers averaged roughly 36 +/- 4 years of age and children averaged around 11 +/- 4 years. After adapter ligation was performed with NEBNext reagents, the libraries were sequenced on an Illumina HiSeq 2000 with 100+100 nt paired-end reads. To prevent cross-contamination, the mother and child libraries were prepared one month apart and sequenced in separate runs. Each donor had between about 450,000 and 2,100,000 distinct TCR beta clonotypes identified. Naive TCR beta clonotypes were estimated from low-frequency clonotypes matched to each donor's FACS-determined naive share, without sorting.

The clonotype comes from a boy aged 5-17 years in good health. The sample consisted of blood. This chain is built from TRBV28 and TRBJ2-7, and 8 junctional nucleotides match TRBD1. The CDR3 region has the sequence CASSLYQGAGEQYF. Read as DNA, the sequence is TGTGCCAGCAGTTTATACCAGGGGGCCGGGGAGCAGTACTTC.